The sequence of this T cell receptor beta chain was determined in a study of cytomegalovirus exposure and HLA in healthy donors. Study in general: Some 77 million unique TCRs from HLA-typed donors were held in an early release of data.

Germline CDR1 SNHLY, CDR2 FYNNEI. CDR3 length: 14 amino acids. V was clipped by 6 bases and J by 7 bases; unmatched bases: 11. The PCR had 60 Vbeta and 13 Jbeta primers. The protocol was immunoSEQ multiplex PCR, while the TCRdb copy is restricted to in-frame clones and leaves out a portion. The listing contains tens of thousands of clones. Study results and limitations: The authors judged a highly shared variant cluster likely a sequencing artifact. Altogether, some 170 TCR beta chains were recorded as cytomegalovirus-associated.

About this clone: Antigen unknown.

The chain uses TRBV2 and TRBJ1-1, with 7 bases aligning to TRBD1. The sample comprised PBMCs. The sequence derives from a woman aged 30 to 39 in good health and CMV-seropositive. CDR3: CASSLGQPVGEAFF. The CDR3 nucleotides are TGTGCCAGCAGCTTGGGACAGCCTGTGGGTGAAGCTTTCTTT.